This T cell receptor (beta chain) was identified during a study of T cell clonotyping in hematopoietic cell transplantation. Using immunoSEQ multiplex PCR, the repertoire was profiled, and TCRdb retains in-frame clones only, with some absent. This sample has roughly 42,000 clones; roughly 94% occur once, and the top ten carry roughly 0.82%. Trimming took 3 bases from V and 7 from J; bases not matched to a gene: 3. The CDR3 runs 14 residues. Per the germline V gene, CDR1 is SGHTA and CDR2 is FQGTGA. For this clone: Its specificity is not known.

General study points: At the given depth, recipient repertoires were over 95% de novo clonotypes. Broader posttransplant TCR repertoire diversity was predicted by graft donor and pretransplant recipient Inverse Simpson Index values.

Sample: peripheral blood mononuclear cells. The chain combines TRBV7-3 with TRBJ2-2; 9 nucleotides line up with TRBD2. The TCR originated in a woman aged 45-65 years in good health. Some clones in this sample may be carry-over from other donors' samples. CDR3 DNA: TGTGCCAGCAGCTTCTCAGCGGGGGGCGGGGAGCTGTTTTTT. The encoded protein is CASSFSAGGGELFF.